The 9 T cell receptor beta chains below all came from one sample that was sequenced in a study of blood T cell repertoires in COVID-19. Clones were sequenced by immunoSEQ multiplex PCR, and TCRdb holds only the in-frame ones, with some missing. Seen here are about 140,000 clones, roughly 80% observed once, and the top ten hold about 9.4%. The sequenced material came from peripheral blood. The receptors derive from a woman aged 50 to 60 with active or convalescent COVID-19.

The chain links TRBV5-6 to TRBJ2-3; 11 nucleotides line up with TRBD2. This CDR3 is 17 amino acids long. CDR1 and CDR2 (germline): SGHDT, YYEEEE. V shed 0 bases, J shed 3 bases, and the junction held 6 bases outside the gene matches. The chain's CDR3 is CASSLEMVAGGTDTQYF. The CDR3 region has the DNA TGTGCCAGCAGCTTGGAGATGGTAGCGGGAGGGACAGATACGCAGTATTTT.

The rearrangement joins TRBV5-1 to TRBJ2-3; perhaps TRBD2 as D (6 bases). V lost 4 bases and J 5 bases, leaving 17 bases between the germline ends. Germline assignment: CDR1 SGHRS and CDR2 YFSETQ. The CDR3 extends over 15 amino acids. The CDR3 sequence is CASSESGTVGDTQYF. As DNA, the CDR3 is TGCGCCAGCAGCGAATCCGGGACTGTGGGAGATACGCAGTATTTT.

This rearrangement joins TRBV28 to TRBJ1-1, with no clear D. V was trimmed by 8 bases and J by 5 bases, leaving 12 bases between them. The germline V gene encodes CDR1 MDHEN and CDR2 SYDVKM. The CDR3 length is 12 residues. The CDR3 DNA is TGTGCCAGCGAACGGGTGGGTACTGAAGCTTTCTTT. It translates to CASERVGTEAFF.

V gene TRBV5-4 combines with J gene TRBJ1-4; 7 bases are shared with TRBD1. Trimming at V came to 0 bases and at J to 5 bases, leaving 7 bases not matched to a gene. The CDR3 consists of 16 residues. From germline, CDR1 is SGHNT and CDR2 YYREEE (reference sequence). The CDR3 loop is CASSLGPAQGNEKLFF. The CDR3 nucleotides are TGTGCCAGCAGCTTGGGGCCGGCACAGGGGAATGAAAAACTGTTTTTT.

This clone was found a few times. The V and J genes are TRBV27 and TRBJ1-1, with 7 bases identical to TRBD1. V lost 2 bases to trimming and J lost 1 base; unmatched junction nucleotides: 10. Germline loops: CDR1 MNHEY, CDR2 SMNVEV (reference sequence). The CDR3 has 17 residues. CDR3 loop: CASSLRGHGTPNTEAFF. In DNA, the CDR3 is TGTGCCAGCAGTTTAAGGGGGCACGGGACCCCGAACACTGAAGCTTTCTTT.

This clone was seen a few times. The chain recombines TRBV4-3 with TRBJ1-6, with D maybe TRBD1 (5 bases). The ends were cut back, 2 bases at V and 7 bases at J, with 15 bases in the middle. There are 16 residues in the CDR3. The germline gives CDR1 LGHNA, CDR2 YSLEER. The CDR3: CASSQWSGTQNSPLHF. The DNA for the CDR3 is TGCGCCAGCAGCCAATGGTCAGGGACTCAAAATTCACCCCTCCACTTT.

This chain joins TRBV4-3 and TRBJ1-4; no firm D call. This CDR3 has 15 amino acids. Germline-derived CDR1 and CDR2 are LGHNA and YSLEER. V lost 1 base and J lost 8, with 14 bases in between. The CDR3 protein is CASSQVRGMGEKLFF. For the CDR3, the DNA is TGCGCCAGCAGCCAAGTGAGAGGGATGGGAGAAAAACTGTTTTTT.

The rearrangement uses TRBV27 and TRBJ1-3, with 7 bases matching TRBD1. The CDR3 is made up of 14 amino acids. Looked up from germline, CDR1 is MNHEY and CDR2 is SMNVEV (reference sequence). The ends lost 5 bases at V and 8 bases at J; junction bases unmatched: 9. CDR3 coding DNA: TGTGCCAGCAGTCCTAGGGGGCTGGGGGACACCATATATTTT. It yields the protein CASSPRGLGDTIYF.

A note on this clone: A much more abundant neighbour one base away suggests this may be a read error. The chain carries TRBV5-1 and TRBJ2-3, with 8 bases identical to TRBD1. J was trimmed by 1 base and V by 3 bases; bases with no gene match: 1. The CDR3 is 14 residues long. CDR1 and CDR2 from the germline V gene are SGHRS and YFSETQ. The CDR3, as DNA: TGCGCCAGCAGCTCGGGACAGGGCACAGATACGCAGTATTTT. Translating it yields CASSSGQGTDTQYF.